The rows below give T cell receptor beta chains drawn from one sample of a study of OX40 agonist ivuxolimab in advanced cancers. The method was immunoSEQ multiplex PCR; TCRdb's version includes in-frame clones alone and lacks a portion of them. The sample lists 75,000 to 95,000 clones, 87% occurring once. Sample: CD4+ or CD8+ T cells sorted from blood, taken in a trial of the OX40 agonist ivuxolimab. The origin of the receptors is an adult with an advanced solid tumor such as melanoma, head and neck, liver or kidney cancer. Both conserved end residues are part of each CDR3. Each record gives: V gene, CDR3 protein.

>TRBV6-5
CASSYDNRANTEAFF
>TRBV29-1
CSVLTGVNQPQHF
>TRBV5-6
CASSLSMNTEAFF
>TRBV5-4
CASSLDSSNEKLFF
>TRBV5-1
CASSLGSNTEAFF
>TRBV9
CASSVGLAGHGELFF
>TRBV18
CASSSQGTDTEAFF
>TRBV7-3
CASSLNLGSGNTIYF
>TRBV9
CASSVLGQGHGYTF
>TRBV7-6
CASSLTAGAGELFF
>TRBV11-3
CASSFRTNTGELFF
>TRBV2
CASTIKGGLHYGYTF
>TRBV7-2
CASSPRQGNFGEAFF
>TRBV7-2
CASSLGAGSYNEQFF
>TRBV5-1
CASSPGPSTDTQYF
>TRBV18
CASSTRLAGANEQFF
>TRBV7-8
CASSLPGTRYGYTF
>TRBV9
CASRPGSGGDNEQFF
>TRBV6-1
CASSESKLGGIATYEQYF
>TRBV7-2
CASSLEATSGPNTGELFF
>TRBV25-1
CARTTGDYGYTF
>TRBV27
CASSLVLAGGVNEQFF
>TRBV5-4
CASSPKGTSGRTGAQYF
>TRBV28
CASSLIPGQGISEQYF
>TRBV28
CASSLPGQGNEQYF
>TRBV6-5
CASSETGGGNTIYF
>TRBV19
CASSIGQAANYGYTF
>TRBV7-9
CASSRQGRYGYTF
>TRBV19
CASSTPGVGWQPQHF
>TRBV18
CASSPDGTINEQFF
>TRBV10-3
CAISEDEGPDGYTF
>TRBV14
CASSHGNKAFF
>TRBV9
CASGTSWTGELFF
>TRBV11-2
CASSLEAFRGHEKLFF
>TRBV18
CASSPGSSEAFF
>TRBV20-1
CSATRTGGYTF
>TRBV7-9
CASSLDPSFTSTDTQYF
>TRBV7-9
CASSGLAGDTEAFF
>TRBV9
CASSKRTGNTYNEQFF